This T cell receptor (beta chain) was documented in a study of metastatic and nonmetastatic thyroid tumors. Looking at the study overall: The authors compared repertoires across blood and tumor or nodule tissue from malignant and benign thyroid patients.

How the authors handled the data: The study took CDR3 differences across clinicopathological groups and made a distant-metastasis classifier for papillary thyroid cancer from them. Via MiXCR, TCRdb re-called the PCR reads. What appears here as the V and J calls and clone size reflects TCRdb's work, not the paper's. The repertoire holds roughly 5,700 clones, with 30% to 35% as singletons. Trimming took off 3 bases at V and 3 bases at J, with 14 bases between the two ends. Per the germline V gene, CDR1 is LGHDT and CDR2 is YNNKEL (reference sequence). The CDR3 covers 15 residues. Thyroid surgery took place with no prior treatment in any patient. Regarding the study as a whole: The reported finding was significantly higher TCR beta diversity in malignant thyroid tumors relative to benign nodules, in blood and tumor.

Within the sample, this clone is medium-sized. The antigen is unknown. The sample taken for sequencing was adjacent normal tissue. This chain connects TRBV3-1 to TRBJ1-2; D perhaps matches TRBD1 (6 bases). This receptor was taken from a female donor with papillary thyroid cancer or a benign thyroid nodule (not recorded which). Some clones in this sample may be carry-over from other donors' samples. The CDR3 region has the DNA TGTGCCAGCAGCCACGGAACGGGGGGGCACTATGGCTACACCTTC. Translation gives CASSHGTGGHYGYTF. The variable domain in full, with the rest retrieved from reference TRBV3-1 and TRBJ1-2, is DTAVSQTPKYLVTQMGNDKSIKCEQNLGHDTMYWYKQDSKKFLKIMFSYNNKELIINETVPNRFSPKSPDKAHLNLHINSLELGDSAVYFCASSHGTGGHYGYTFGSGTRLTVV.